This T cell receptor (beta chain) was obtained from a study of blood T cell repertoires in COVID-19. Study overall: Specimens from acute and convalescent COVID-19 originated in the United States, Italy and Spain.

The V gene end was trimmed by 2 bases and the J gene end by 5 bases; junction bases not matched to a gene: 9. Germline values: CDR1 SGHNT, CDR2 YYREEE (reference sequence). The CDR3 runs 17 residues. In the authors' methods: How many nucleated cells were present was estimated from reference gene primer amplification. Using immunoSEQ multiplex PCR, the repertoire was profiled, and TCRdb retains in-frame clones only, with some absent. Clone size and the V and J calls come from that table; the DNA yielded D and trimming. The sample records 360,000 or so clones, about nine tenths being singletons. This clonotype was sampled from a woman aged 60-75 years with COVID-19, enrolled during active disease. V and J are TRBV5-4 and TRBJ2-1; TRBD2 agrees at 11 bases. Sequencing was performed on peripheral blood. As DNA, the CDR3 is TGTGCCAGCAGCTTTGGGGCCTTAGCGGGGGGGAACAATGAGCAGTTCTTC. Translation: CASSFGALAGGNNEQFF.